This entry lists 26 T cell receptor beta chains sequenced from one sample in a study of T cell responses to AZD1222 COVID-19 vaccine. Data came from immunoSEQ multiplex PCR; TCRdb stores just in-frame clones and leaves some out. The sample has about 110,000 clones, about 94% seen once. The sample here was peripheral blood, taken 28 days after the second AZD1222 dose. The source is an adult who received the AZD1222 COVID-19 vaccine.

The chain joins TRBV5-4 to TRBJ1-1, with TRBD1 as a possible D gene (5 bases). V dropped 6 bases and J dropped 0 bases, with 9 bases sitting between them. The germline gives CDR1 SGHNT, CDR2 YYREEE (reference sequence). This CDR3 is built from 13 residues. CDR3 sequence reads: CASKLQVNTEAFF. As DNA, the CDR3 is TGTGCCAGCAAACTACAGGTGAACACTGAAGCTTTCTTT.

This rearrangement joins TRBV6-5 to TRBJ2-7, with a tentative D call TRBD1 (6 bases). Germline V gives CDR1 MNHEY, CDR2 SVGAGI. V lost 6 bases, J lost 6 bases, and 21 bases lay in between. The CDR3 is 15 amino acids. This CDR3 reads CASSKGGLANREQYF. In DNA, the CDR3 is TGTGCCAGCAGCAAAGGGGGTCTAGCTAATCGCGAGCAGTACTTC.

The rearrangement uses TRBV2 and TRBJ2-7; tentatively, D is TRBD1 or TRBD2 (7 bases each). CDR1 is SNHLY, CDR2 FYNNEI, per germline. The CDR3 has 14 residues. V was trimmed by 8 bases and J by 7 bases, leaving 21 bases between them. The CDR3 coding sequence is TGTGCCAGCGGACTCGCAGGGGGGGTAGGGGAGCAGTACTTC. Protein product: CASGLAGGVGEQYF.

The chain combines TRBV7-9 with TRBJ1-2, with 7 bases identical to TRBD1. The CDR3 has 14 residues. V lost 0 bases, J lost 5 bases, and 3 bases stayed unmatched. Germline V lookup: CDR1 SEHNR, CDR2 FQNEAQ (reference sequence). The CDR3 coding sequence is TGTGCCAGCAGCTTAGCGGACAGGAGTTATGGCTACACCTTC. Encoded protein: CASSLADRSYGYTF.

V usage is TRBV28 and J usage is TRBJ1-1, with D perhaps matching TRBD1 (5 bases). CDR1 and CDR2 (germline): MDHEN, SYDVKM. The V end was cut by 3 bases, the J end by 5 bases, with 13 bases between. The CDR3 is made up of 14 amino acids. CDR3 DNA: TGTGCCAGCAGTTTGGGGCGCCCCGGGACTGAAGCTTTCTTT. Translating it yields CASSLGRPGTEAFF.

The V and J genes are TRBV11-2 and TRBJ2-7; unclear D gene. Germline values: CDR1 SGHAT, CDR2 FQNNGV. The CDR3 extends over 13 amino acids. V dropped 5 bases and J dropped 0 bases, with 8 bases sitting between them. CDR3 DNA: TGTGCCAGCAGCCCCGCCTTCTCCTACGAGCAGTACTTC. Translation: CASSPAFSYEQYF. The variable domain in full, with the rest retrieved from reference TRBV11-2 and TRBJ2-7, is EAGVAQSPRYKIIEKRQSVAFWCNPISGHATLYWYQQILGQGPKLLIQFQNNGVVDDSQLPKDRFSAERLKGVDSTLKIQPAKLEDSAVYLCASSPAFSYEQYFGPGTRLTVT.

V gene TRBV6-4 combines with J gene TRBJ2-7; D remains unclear. Germline lookup yields CDR1 MRHNA and CDR2 SNTAGT. This CDR3 contains 14 residues. V lost 5 bases to trimming and J lost 0 bases, with 11 bases between them. CDR3 amino acids: CASSNQFPSYEQYF. CDR3 nucleotide sequence: TGTGCCAGCAGTAACCAATTTCCCTCCTACGAGCAGTACTTC.

The chain employs TRBV19 and TRBJ2-6; no firm D call. Trimming took off 3 bases at V and 0 bases at J, with 9 bases between the two ends. The CDR3 length is 16 residues. CDR1 is LNHDA, CDR2 SQIVND, per germline (reference sequence). DNA of the CDR3: TGTGCCAGTAGTATCGCAGCTGTCTCTGGGGCCAACGTCCTGACTTTC. Translation gives CASSIAAVSGANVLTF.

The chain couples TRBV29-1 to TRBJ1-1; 9 bases agree with TRBD1. Germline V gene data show CDR1 as SQVTM and CDR2 as ANQGSEA. There are 15 residues in the CDR3. J was trimmed by 3 bases and V by 3 bases; bases with no gene match: 8. CDR3: CSVDFTGTGYTEAFF. The CDR3 nucleotides read TGCAGCGTTGACTTCACCGGGACAGGGTACACTGAAGCTTTCTTT. Looking up the rest from reference TRBV29-1 and TRBJ1-1 gives the full variable domain: SAVISQKPSRDICQRGTSLTIQCQVDSQVTMMFWYRQQPGQSLTLIATANQGSEATYESGFVIDKFPISRPNLTFSTLTVSNMSPEDSSIYLCSVDFTGTGYTEAFFGQGTRLTVV.

The V call is TRBV28, the J call TRBJ2-7; 11 bases line up with TRBD1. CDR1 MDHEN and CDR2 SYDVKM come from the germline V gene. The CDR3 runs to 17 residues. The J segment lost 7 bases and the V segment lost 4 bases, leaving 15 bases of the junction unmatched. This chain's CDR3 is CASSSAPRWDRGSEQYF. As DNA, the CDR3 is TGTGCCAGCAGTTCGGCTCCGCGCTGGGACAGGGGGAGTGAGCAGTACTTC.

This chain uses TRBV27 with TRBJ1-1; TRBD1 might be the D (5 bases). The ends were cut back, 5 bases at V and 3 bases at J, with 16 bases in the middle. Germline CDR1 MNHEY, CDR2 SMNVEV (reference sequence). The length of the CDR3 is 15 residues. CDR3 coding DNA: TGTGCCAGCAGTCTTGCAGGGAGGAAATACACTGAAGCTTTCTTT. Translation: CASSLAGRKYTEAFF.

The rearrangement links TRBV12-3 or TRBV12-4 to TRBJ2-1; no definite D call. The CDR3 is 12 residues long. Trimming left V 0 bases short and J 6 bases short, with 3 bases between. The CDR3 loop is CASSLASNEQFF. The CDR3 region has the DNA TGTGCCAGCAGTTTAGCCTCCAATGAGCAGTTCTTC.

The chain joins TRBV5-6 to TRBJ1-6, with 9 bases matching TRBD1. CDR3 size: 14 residues. Germline V CDR1 and CDR2: SGHDT, YYEEEE. Losses at the gene ends were 4 bases for V and 10 bases for J; bases not matched to a gene: 6. The CDR3 is CASSTDRGNSPLHF. CDR3 DNA: TGTGCCAGCAGCACGGACAGGGGTAACTCACCCCTCCACTTT. The full variable domain, in which reference TRBV5-6 and TRBJ1-6 provide the parts outside the CDR3, is DAGVTQSPTHLIKTRGQQVTLRCSPKSGHDTVSWYQQALGQGPQFIFQYYEEEERQRGNFPDRFSGHQFPNYSSELNVNALLLGDSALYLCASSTDRGNSPLHFGNGTRLTVT.

The J gene is TRBJ1-2, the V gene TRBV3-1 (or the pseudogene TRBV3-2); 7 nucleotides line up with TRBD1. The V segment lost 2 bases and the J segment 7 bases; nucleotides outside the gene matches: 4. Germline V gene data show CDR1 as LGHDT and CDR2 as YNNKEL (reference sequence). There are 13 residues in the CDR3. CDR3 sequence: CASSQPTGRGYTF. DNA of the CDR3: TGTGCCAGCAGCCAACCGACAGGGCGTGGCTACACCTTC.

The chain carries TRBV25-1 and TRBJ1-1; D gene uncertain. Between the trimmed V and J ends, which lost 8 bases and 1 base, there was a span of 5 bases. Per the germline V gene, CDR1 is MGHDK and CDR2 is SYGVNS. This CDR3 has 11 amino acids. The CDR3 here is CASVENTEAFF. DNA for the CDR3: TGTGCCAGCGTGGAGAACACTGAAGCTTTCTTT.

The chain recombines TRBV6-1 with TRBJ2-7; no reliable D call. Between the trimmed V and J ends, which lost 3 bases and 1 base, there was a span of 7 bases. This CDR3 region has 13 residues. Germline values: CDR1 MNHNS, CDR2 SASEGT. The CDR3 protein is CASSDTPSYEQYF. The CDR3 bases are TGTGCCAGCAGTGACACACCATCCTACGAGCAGTACTTC.

This clone was observed a handful of times. This rearrangement joins TRBV11-2 to TRBJ2-1, with 7 bases aligning to TRBD1. This CDR3 region has 15 residues. With 0 bases clipped from V and 7 bases from J, the junction kept 6 bases outside the gene matches. Germline-derived CDR1 and CDR2 are SGHAT and FQNNGV. CDR3 sequence: CASSLDIQGRNEQFF. CDR3 nucleotide sequence: TGTGCCAGCAGCTTAGATATACAGGGGCGTAATGAGCAGTTCTTC.

The chain couples TRBV6-5 to TRBJ1-5; no clear D gene. CDR1 and CDR2 from the germline V gene are MNHEY and SVGAGI. V lost 7 bases, J lost 0 bases, and 13 bases lay in between. CDR3 length: 15 residues. The CDR3 here is CASKASDISNQPQHF. The CDR3 bases are TGTGCCAGCAAGGCGTCCGACATTAGCAATCAGCCCCAGCATTTT.

The J gene is TRBJ2-1, the V gene TRBV14; 12 nucleotides match TRBD2. CDR1 and CDR2 from the germline V gene are SGHDN and FVKESK. V trimming: 4 bases; J trimming: 10 bases; junction bases outside the gene matches: 2. The CDR3 is 13 residues long. This chain's CDR3 is CASSRLAGVEQFF. The CDR3 DNA follows: TGTGCCAGCAGCCGACTAGCGGGAGTCGAGCAGTTCTTC.

The chain employs TRBV19 and TRBJ1-5; D gene ambiguous. V shed 3 bases and J shed 0 bases, with 9 bases lying between them. CDR3 length: 15 residues. The V gene's germline CDR1 is LNHDA and CDR2 SQIVND (reference sequence). CDR3 sequence (DNA): TGTGCCAGTAGTATGGACGCTTATAGCAATCAGCCCCAGCATTTT. It specifies CASSMDAYSNQPQHF.

This clone was recorded once. The chain combines TRBV27 with TRBJ1-1; D is possibly TRBD1 (5 bases). CDR1 and CDR2 (germline): MNHEY, SMNVEV (reference sequence). The CDR3 is 14 residues long. Trimming removed 3 bases from V and 6 bases from J, with 14 bases in between. Written as DNA, the CDR3 is TGTGCCAGCAGTTTTATGACAGATCTGGCTGAAGCTTTCTTT. Translating it yields CASSFMTDLAEAFF.

The chain uses TRBV11-2 and TRBJ1-3; no firm D call. The CDR3 length is 17 residues. Germline loops: CDR1 SGHAT, CDR2 FQNNGV. V lost 2 bases and J lost 4, with 18 bases in between. The CDR3 DNA is TGTGCCAGCAGCTTACTAACCACCACGGGGATAGGAAACACCATATATTTT. Amino acid sequence: CASSLLTTTGIGNTIYF. The complete variable domain, with remaining parts taken from reference TRBV11-2 and TRBJ1-3, reads EAGVAQSPRYKIIEKRQSVAFWCNPISGHATLYWYQQILGQGPKLLIQFQNNGVVDDSQLPKDRFSAERLKGVDSTLKIQPAKLEDSAVYLCASSLLTTTGIGNTIYFGEGSWLTVV.

V usage is TRBV20-1 and J usage is TRBJ2-7; D is undetermined. This CDR3 is built from 11 residues. The V gene's germline CDR1 is DFQATT and CDR2 SNEGSKA (reference sequence). V was clipped by 4 bases and J by 3 bases, with 7 bases between them. This CDR3 reads CSAINSYEQYF. CDR3 DNA: TGCAGTGCTATTAACAGCTACGAGCAGTACTTC.

The CDR3: CASSGAGQTLKNEQFF. CDR3 nucleotide sequence: TGTGCCAGCAGTGGGGCGGGACAGACTCTCAAAAATGAGCAGTTCTTC. This chain links TRBV2 with TRBJ2-1, with D perhaps matching TRBD1 (7 bases). The ends were cut back, 4 bases at V and 7 bases at J, with 20 bases in the middle. CDR1 and CDR2 from the germline V gene are SNHLY and FYNNEI. The CDR3 spans 16 residues.

This rearrangement joins TRBV10-3 to TRBJ1-5, with unresolved D. Germline V gene sequence: CDR1 ENHRY, CDR2 SYGVKD. V dropped 6 bases and J dropped 5 bases, with 14 bases sitting between them. This CDR3 is 14 amino acids long. In DNA, the CDR3 is TGTGCCATCAGCCCGGTTTCTGGGGATCAGCCCCAGCATTTT. It translates to CAISPVSGDQPQHF.

The gene calls are TRBV20-1 and TRBJ2-3; D is unresolved. The germline CDR1 and CDR2 sequences are DFQATT and SNEGSKA (reference sequence). V lost 3 bases and J lost 4, with 20 bases in between. CDR3 length equals 16 residues. The CDR3 bases are TGCAGTGCTAGTAACCCCCCAGACTTCTCTTCAGATACGCAGTATTTT. Protein sequence: CSASNPPDFSSDTQYF.